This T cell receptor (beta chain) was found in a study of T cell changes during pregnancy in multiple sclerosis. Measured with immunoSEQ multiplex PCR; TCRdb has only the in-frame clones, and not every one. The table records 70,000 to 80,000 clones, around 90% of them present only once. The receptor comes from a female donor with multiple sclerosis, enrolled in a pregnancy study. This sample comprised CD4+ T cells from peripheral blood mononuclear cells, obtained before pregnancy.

The CDR3: CASSDSRRDFSNQPQHF. DNA for the CDR3: TGTGCCAGCAGTGACTCCCGCCGGGATTTTAGCAATCAGCCCCAGCATTTT. The chain couples TRBV6-4 to TRBJ1-5; D call uncertain. Germline loops: CDR1 MRHNA, CDR2 SNTAGT. Trimming took off 0 bases at V and 0 bases at J, with 12 bases between the two ends. The CDR3 is made up of 17 amino acids.